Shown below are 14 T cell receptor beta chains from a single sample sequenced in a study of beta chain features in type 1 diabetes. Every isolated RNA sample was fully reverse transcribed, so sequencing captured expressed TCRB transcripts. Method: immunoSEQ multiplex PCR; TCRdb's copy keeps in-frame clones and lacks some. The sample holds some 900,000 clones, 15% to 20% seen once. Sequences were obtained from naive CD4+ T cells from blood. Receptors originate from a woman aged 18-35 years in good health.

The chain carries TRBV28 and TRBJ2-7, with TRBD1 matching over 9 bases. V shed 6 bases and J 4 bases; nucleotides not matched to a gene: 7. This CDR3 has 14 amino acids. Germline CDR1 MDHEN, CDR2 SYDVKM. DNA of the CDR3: TGTGCCAGCAGAGGGACAGGGAGAGTGTACGAGCAGTACTTC. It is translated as CASRGTGRVYEQYF.

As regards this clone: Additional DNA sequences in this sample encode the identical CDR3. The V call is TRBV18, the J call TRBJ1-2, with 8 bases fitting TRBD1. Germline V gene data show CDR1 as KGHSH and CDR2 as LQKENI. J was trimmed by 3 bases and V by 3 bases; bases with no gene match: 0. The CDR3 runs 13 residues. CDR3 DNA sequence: TGTGCCAGCTCACCGGGACAGGACTATGGCTACACCTTC. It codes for CASSPGQDYGYTF.

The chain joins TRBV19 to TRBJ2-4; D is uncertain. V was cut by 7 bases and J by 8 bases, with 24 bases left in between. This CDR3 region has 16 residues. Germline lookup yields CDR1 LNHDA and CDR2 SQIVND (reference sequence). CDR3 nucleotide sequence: TGTGCCAGTACCCACGGTGGCTTGGGCGTGACGGACATTCAGTACTTC. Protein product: CASTHGGLGVTDIQYF.

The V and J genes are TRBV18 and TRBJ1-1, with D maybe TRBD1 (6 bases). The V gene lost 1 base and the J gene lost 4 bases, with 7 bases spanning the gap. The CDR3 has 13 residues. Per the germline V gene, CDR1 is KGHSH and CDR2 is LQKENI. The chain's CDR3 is CASSPLTGTEAFF. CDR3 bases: TGTGCCAGCTCACCACTGACAGGCACTGAAGCTTTCTTT.

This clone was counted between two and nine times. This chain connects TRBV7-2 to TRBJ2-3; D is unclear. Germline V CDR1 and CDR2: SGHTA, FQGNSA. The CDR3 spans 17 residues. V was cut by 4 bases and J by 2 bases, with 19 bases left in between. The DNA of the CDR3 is TGTGCCAGCAGCTCCCGGGCCTACGTGTCCCCCACAGATACGCAGTATTTT. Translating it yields CASSSRAYVSPTDTQYF.

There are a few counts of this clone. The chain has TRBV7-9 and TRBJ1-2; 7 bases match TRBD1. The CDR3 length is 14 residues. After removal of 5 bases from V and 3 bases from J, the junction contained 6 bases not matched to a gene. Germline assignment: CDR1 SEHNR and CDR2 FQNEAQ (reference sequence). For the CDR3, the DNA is TGTGCCAGCAGCGCCAAAGGACAGGACTATGGCTACACCTTC. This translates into CASSAKGQDYGYTF.

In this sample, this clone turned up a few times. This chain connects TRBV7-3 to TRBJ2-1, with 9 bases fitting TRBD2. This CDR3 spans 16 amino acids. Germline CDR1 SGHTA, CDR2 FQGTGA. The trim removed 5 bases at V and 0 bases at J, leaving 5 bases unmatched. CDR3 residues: CASSLSGRGSYNEQFF. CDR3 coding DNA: TGTGCCAGCAGCCTTAGCGGGAGAGGCTCCTACAATGAGCAGTTCTTC.

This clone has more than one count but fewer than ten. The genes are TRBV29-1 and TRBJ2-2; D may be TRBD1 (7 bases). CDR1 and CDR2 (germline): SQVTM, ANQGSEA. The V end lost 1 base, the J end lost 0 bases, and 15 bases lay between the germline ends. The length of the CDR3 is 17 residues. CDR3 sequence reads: CSVEGRRGATNTGELFF. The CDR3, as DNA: TGCAGCGTTGAAGGACGCAGGGGGGCAACGAACACCGGGGAGCTGTTTTTT.

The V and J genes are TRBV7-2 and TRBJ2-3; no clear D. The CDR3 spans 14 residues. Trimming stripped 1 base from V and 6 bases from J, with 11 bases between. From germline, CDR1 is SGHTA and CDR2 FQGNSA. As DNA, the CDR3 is TGTGCCAGCAGCTTAGATCACTTTCGGGATACGCAGTATTTT. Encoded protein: CASSLDHFRDTQYF.

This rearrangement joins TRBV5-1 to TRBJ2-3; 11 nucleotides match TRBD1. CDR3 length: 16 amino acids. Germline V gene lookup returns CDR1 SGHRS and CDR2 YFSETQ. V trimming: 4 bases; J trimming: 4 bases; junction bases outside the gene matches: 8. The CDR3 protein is CASSPLPGQGADTQYF. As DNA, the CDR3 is TGCGCCAGCAGCCCACTGCCGGGACAGGGGGCAGATACGCAGTATTTT.

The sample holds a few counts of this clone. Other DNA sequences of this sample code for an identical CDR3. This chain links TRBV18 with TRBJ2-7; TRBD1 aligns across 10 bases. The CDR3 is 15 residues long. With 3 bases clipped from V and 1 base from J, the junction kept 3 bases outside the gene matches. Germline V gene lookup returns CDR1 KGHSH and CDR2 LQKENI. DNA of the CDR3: TGTGCCAGCTCACCCGGACAGGGGGGATCCTACGAGCAGTACTTC. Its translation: CASSPGQGGSYEQYF.

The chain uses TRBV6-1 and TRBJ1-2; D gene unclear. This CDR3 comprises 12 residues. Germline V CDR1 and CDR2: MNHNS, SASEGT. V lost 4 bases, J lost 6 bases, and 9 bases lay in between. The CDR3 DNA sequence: TGTGCCAGCAGTGTATCGAGGGATGGCTACACCTTC. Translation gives CASSVSRDGYTF.

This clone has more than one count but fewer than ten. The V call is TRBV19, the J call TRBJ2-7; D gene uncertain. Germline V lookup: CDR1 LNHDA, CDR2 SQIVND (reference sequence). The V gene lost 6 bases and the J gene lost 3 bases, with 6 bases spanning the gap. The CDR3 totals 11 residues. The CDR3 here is CASRGYYEQYF. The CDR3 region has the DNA TGTGCCAGTAGGGGTTACTACGAGCAGTACTTC.

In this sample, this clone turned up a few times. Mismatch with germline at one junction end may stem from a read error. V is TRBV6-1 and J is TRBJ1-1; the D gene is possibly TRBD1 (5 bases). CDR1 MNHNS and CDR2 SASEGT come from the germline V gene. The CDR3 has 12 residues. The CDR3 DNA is TGTGCCAGCAGCCGGGACTGGTTTCAGCGAGGCTTT. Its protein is CASSRDWFQRGF.